This paragraph covers one T cell receptor beta chain sequence. The data were taken from a study of blood T cell repertoires in COVID-19. At the level of the study: T cells, B-cell-depleted T cells, or PBMCs provided the cDNA or gDNA that served as material.

The repertoire was sequenced with immunoSEQ multiplex PCR; TCRdb's copy has only in-frame clones and lacks some. The table has roughly 150,000 clones, around 82% seen once. Germline V gene data show CDR1 as LNHNV and CDR2 as YYDKDF (reference sequence). V lost 0 bases, J lost 0 bases, and 9 bases lay in between. This CDR3 contains 16 residues. Sequenced sample: PBMCs or T cells enriched from blood (not recorded which). The clonotype comes from a woman in her forties or fifties who had recovered from COVID-19. The V gene is TRBV15, the J gene TRBJ2-1; D ambiguous. DNA for the CDR3: TGTGCCACCAGCAGAGATCGGTCGAGCTCCTACAATGAGCAGTTCTTC. It is translated as CATSRDRSSSYNEQFF.